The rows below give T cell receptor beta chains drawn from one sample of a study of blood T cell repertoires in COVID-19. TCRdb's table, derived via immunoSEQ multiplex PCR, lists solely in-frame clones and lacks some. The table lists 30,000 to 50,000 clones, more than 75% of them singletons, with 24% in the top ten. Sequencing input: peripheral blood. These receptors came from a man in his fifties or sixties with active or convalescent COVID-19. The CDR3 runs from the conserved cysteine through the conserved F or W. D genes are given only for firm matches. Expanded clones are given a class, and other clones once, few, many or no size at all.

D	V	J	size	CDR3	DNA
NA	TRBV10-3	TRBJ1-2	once	CAISREQANYGYTF	TGTGCCATCAGTAGAGAACAGGCTAACTATGGCTACACCTTC
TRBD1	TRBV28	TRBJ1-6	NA	CASSTGQGGTYNSPLHF	TGTGCCAGCAGTACGGGACAGGGGGGAACCTATAATTCACCCCTCCACTTT
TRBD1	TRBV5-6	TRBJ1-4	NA	CASSTQGEAEKLFF	TGTGCCAGCAGCACACAGGGGGAGGCTGAAAAACTGTTTTTT
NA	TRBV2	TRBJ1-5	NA	CASRGQSNQPQHF	TGTGCCAGCAGGGGCCAAAGCAATCAGCCCCAGCATTTT
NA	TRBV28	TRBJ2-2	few	CASSPVGGTSTGELFF	TGTGCCAGCAGCCCCGTGGGGGGTACCTCCACCGGGGAGCTGTTTTTT
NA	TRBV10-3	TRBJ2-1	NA	CAISESEIARPEQFF	TGTGCCATCAGTGAGTCAGAGATAGCCCGACCTGAGCAGTTCTTC
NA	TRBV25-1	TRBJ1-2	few	CASSEWGGTNYGYTF	TGTGCCAGCAGTGAATGGGGAGGAACTAACTATGGCTACACCTTC
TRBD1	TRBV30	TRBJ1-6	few	CAFATGDLYNSPLHF	TGTGCCTTCGCGACAGGGGACCTCTATAATTCACCCCTCCACTTT
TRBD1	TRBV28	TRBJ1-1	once	CASRPPGQGFLNTEAFF	TGTGCCAGCAGGCCTCCGGGACAGGGATTTCTGAACACTGAAGCTTTCTTT
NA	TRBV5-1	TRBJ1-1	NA	CASSLEHVNTEAFF	TGCGCCAGCAGCTTGGAACACGTGAACACTGAAGCTTTCTTT
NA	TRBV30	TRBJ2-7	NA	CAWSRGKSYEQYF	TGTGCCTGGAGTAGGGGGAAGTCCTACGAGCAGTACTTC
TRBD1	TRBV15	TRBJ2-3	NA	CATSRGQGAFTDTQYF	TGTGCCACCAGCAGGGGGCAGGGGGCCTTCACAGATACGCAGTATTTT
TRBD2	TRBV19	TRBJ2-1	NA	CASSRTSIINEQFF	TGTGCCAGTAGCCGGACTAGCATTATCAATGAGCAGTTCTTC
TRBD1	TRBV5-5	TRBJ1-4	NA	CASSGTGRSEKLFF	TGTGCCAGCAGCGGGACAGGGAGGTCGGAAAAACTGTTTTTT
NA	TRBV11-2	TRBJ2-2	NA	CASSLDPNRGGHGELFF	TGTGCCAGCAGCTTAGATCCCAACAGGGGAGGACACGGGGAGCTGTTTTTT
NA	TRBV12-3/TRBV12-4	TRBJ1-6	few	CATRTSGQPPLHF	NA
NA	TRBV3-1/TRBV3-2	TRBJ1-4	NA	CASSPPGEKLFF	TGTGCCAGCAGCCCGCCCGGGGAAAAACTGTTTTTT
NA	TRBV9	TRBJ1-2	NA	CASSANRVRGNNYGYTF	TGTGCCAGCAGCGCGAACAGGGTTAGGGGGAATAACTATGGCTACACCTTC
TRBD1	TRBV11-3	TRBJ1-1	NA	CASSSGGADTEAFF	TGTGCCAGCAGCTCAGGGGGCGCGGACACTGAAGCTTTCTTT
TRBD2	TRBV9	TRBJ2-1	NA	CASTVSGSLSSYNEQFF	TGTGCCAGCACCGTTAGCGGGAGCCTTAGCTCCTACAATGAGCAGTTCTTC
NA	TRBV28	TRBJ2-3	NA	CASSSLRRPLHYTDTQYF	TGTGCCAGCAGCTCCCTCCGGAGGCCCCTCCATTACACAGATACGCAGTATTTT
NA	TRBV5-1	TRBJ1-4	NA	CASSFNRAGNEKLFF	TGCGCCAGCAGCTTCAACAGGGCTGGCAATGAAAAACTGTTTTTT
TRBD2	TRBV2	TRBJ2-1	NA	CASSPLSGLALYNEQFF	TGTGCCAGCAGTCCCCTATCGGGACTAGCCTTATACAATGAGCAGTTCTTC
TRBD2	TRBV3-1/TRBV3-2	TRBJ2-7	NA	CASSRGGFAEQYF	TGTGCCAGCAGTCGGGGGGGGTTCGCCGAGCAGTACTTC
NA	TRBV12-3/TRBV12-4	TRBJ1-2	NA	CASSLARQAGYTF	TGTGCCAGCAGTTTAGCCCGACAGGCTGGCTACACCTTC
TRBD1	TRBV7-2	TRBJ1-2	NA	CASSQGQGVDYGYTF	TGTGCCAGCAGCCAGGGACAGGGCGTGGACTATGGCTACACCTTC
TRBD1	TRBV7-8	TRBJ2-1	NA	CASSLGTVYNEQFF	TGTGCCAGCAGCTTGGGGACAGTCTACAATGAGCAGTTCTTC
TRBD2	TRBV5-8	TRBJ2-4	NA	CASSRVGGVMNIQYF	TGTGCCAGCAGCCGCGTGGGGGGGGTGATGAACATTCAGTACTTC
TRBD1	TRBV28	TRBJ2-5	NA	CASSITRDSQETQYF	TGTGCCAGCAGTATAACTCGGGACAGCCAAGAGACCCAGTACTTC
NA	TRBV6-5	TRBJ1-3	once	CASSYSGTGNTIYF	TGTGCCAGCAGTTACAGCGGGACTGGAAACACCATATATTTT
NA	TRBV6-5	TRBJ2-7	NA	CASREISYEQYF	TGTGCCAGCAGGGAGATCTCCTACGAGCAGTACTTC
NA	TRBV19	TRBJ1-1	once	CASNVGHMNTEAFF	TGTGCCAGTAATGTGGGCCACATGAACACTGAAGCTTTCTTT
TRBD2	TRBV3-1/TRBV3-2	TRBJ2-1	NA	CASRGGGSYSYNEQFF	TGTGCCAGCCGTGGCGGGGGGTCCTATTCCTACAATGAGCAGTTCTTC
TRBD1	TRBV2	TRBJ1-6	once	CASTWTGVENSPLHF	TGTGCCAGCACCTGGACAGGAGTTGAAAATTCACCCCTCCACTTT
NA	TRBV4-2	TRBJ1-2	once	CASSQEGQPSTYGYTF	TGTGCCAGCAGCCAAGAAGGACAGCCCTCGACCTATGGCTACACCTTC
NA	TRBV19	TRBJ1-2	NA	CASSSGPTGRGYTF	TGTGCCAGTTCCTCAGGTCCTACTGGTCGAGGCTACACCTTC
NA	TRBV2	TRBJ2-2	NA	CASSEQGTTGELFF	TGTGCCAGCAGTGAGCAGGGTACCACCGGGGAGCTGTTTTTT
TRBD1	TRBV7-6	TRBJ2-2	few	CASSPRGHRSGELFF	TGTGCCAGCAGCCCGAGGGGGCACCGGTCCGGGGAGCTGTTTTTT
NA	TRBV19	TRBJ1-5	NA	CASSNRVGSNQPQHF	TGTGCCAGTAGTAACAGGGTTGGAAGCAATCAGCCCCAGCATTTT
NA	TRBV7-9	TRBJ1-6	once	CASSFMTASGSPLHF	TGTGCCAGCAGCTTCATGACGGCTTCGGGATCACCCCTCCACTTT
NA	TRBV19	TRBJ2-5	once	CASSGLQIQETQYF	TGTGCCAGTAGTGGGCTGCAGATACAAGAGACCCAGTACTTC
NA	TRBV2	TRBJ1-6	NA	CANQREIGDSPLHF	TGTGCCAATCAACGGGAGATTGGCGATTCACCCCTCCACTTT
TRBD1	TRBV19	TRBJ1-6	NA	CASKRFQGTGNSPLHF	TGTGCCAGTAAGCGTTTCCAGGGGACAGGGAATTCACCCCTCCACTTT
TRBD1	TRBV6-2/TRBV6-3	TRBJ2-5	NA	CASSYSLFQGAGETQYF	TGTGCCAGCAGTTACTCCCTTTTCCAGGGGGCCGGGGAGACCCAGTACTTC
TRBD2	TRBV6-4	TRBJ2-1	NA	CASSVSGGSSYNEQFF	TGTGCCAGCAGTGTTAGCGGGGGCAGCTCCTACAATGAGCAGTTCTTC
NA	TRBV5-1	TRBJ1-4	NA	CASSLGQGGEKLFF	TGCGCCAGCAGCTTGGGCCAGGGCGGTGAAAAACTGTTTTTT
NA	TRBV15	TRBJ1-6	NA	CATSRDKGGSSPLHF	TGTGCCACCAGCAGAGATAAGGGGGGGAGTTCACCCCTCCACTTT
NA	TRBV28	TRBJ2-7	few	CASSVQGYEQYF	TGTGCCAGCAGTGTACAGGGTTACGAGCAGTACTTC
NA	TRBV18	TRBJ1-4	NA	CASSREINEKLFF	TGTGCCAGCTCACGAGAGATTAATGAAAAACTGTTTTTT
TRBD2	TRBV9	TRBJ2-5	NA	CASSVSGGAQETQYF	TGTGCCAGCAGCGTTAGCGGGGGGGCCCAAGAGACCCAGTACTTC